This entry is about one TCR beta chain. Antigen unknown. The multiple sclerosis control group was made up of treatment-naive patients with stable or active relapsing-remitting disease. CDR3 length: 15 amino acids. V shed 4 bases and J shed 1 base, with 15 bases lying between them. CDR1 is SGHDT and CDR2 is YYEEEE in the germline V gene. The entry originates in a study of CD8 T cells in Susac syndrome. General observations from the study: The authors acknowledged that their TCR sequencing and HLA analysis involved a relatively small number of individuals.

Reverse transcription used roughly 0.45 to 1 ug RNA and random hexamers. An immunoSEQ multiplex PCR amplified TCR beta CDR3 over 54 Vbeta and 13 Jbeta. TCRdb re-called the immunoSEQ multiplex PCR reads through MiXCR, storing one row per CDR3 protein. The repertoire includes about 200,000 distinct CDR3 sequences, 92% of them detected once, and around 0.13% sits in the top ten. The V and J genes are TRBV5-6 and TRBJ2-7; possible D gene TRBD1, 6 bases. The receptor was isolated from a human donor with multiple sclerosis. The specimen was CD8+ T cells from PBMCs. The CDR3, as DNA: TGTGCCAGCAGCCCACAGGGCATCCCTTCCTACGAGCAGTACTTC. Translation gives CASSPQGIPSYEQYF.